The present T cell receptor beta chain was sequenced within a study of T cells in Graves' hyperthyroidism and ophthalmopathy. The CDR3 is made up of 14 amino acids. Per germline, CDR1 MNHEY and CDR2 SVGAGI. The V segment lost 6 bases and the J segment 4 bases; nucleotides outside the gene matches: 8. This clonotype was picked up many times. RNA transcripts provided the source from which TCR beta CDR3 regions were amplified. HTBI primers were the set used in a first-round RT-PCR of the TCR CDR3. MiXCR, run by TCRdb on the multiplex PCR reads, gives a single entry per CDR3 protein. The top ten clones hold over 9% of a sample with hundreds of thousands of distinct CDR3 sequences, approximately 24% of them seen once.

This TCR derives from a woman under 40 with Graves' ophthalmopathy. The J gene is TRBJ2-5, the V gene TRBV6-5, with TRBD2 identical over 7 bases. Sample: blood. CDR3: CASSPSWGGETQYF. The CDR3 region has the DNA TGTGCCAGCAGCCCCTCGTGGGGGGGAGAGACCCAGTACTTC.